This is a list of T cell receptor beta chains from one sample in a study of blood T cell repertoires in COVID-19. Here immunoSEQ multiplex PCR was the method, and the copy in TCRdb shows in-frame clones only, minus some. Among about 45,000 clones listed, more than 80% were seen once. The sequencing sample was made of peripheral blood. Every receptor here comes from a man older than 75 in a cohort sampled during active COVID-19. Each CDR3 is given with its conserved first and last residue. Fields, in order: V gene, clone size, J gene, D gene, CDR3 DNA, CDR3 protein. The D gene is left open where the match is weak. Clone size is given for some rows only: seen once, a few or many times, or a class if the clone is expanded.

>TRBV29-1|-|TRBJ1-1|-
TGCAGCGTTGAAGGGGGGGATGCGTCCCCGTCGGTGACTTTCTTT
CSVEGGDASPSVTFF
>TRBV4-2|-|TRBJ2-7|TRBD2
TGTGCCAGCAGCCCCGGAGCGGGGGAGTCCTACGAGCAGTACTTC
CASSPGAGESYEQYF
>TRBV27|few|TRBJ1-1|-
-
CASSSSAARAFF
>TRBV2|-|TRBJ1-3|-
TGTGCCAGCAGGCCACAGGGTCCTGGAAACACCATATATTTT
CASRPQGPGNTIYF
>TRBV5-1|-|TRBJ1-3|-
TGCGCCAGCAGCTGGGGCGAGTCGGGTGGAAACACCATATATTTT
CASSWGESGGNTIYF
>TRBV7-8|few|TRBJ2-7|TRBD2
TGTGCCAGCAGCTTAACTAGCGGGGTCTCCTACGAGCAGTACTTC
CASSLTSGVSYEQYF
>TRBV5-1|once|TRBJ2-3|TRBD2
TGCGCCAGCAGCTTGGTCCCCCCTGCGCGGGTAGCGGGAGATACGCAGTATTTT
CASSLVPPARVAGDTQYF
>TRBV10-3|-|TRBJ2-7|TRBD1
TGTGCCATCAGTGGGACAGGGGGTAAATACGAGCAGTACTTC
CAISGTGGKYEQYF
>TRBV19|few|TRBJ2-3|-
TGTGCCAGTAGTACACGTGAGGCCCCGGGTACGCAGTATTTT
CASSTREAPGTQYF
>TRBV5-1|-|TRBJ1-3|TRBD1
TGCGCCAGCAGCTTGGGACAGGGAGAACCTGGAAACACCATATATTTT
CASSLGQGEPGNTIYF
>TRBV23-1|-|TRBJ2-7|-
TGCGCCAGCAGTCAATCCCGGGGATCGGGACTCGAAAACTACGAGCAGTACTTC
CASSQSRGSGLENYEQYF
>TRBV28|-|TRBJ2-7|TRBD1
TGTGCCAGCAGTCCCCGGGACAGCTTTGGCCACGAGCAGTACTTC
CASSPRDSFGHEQYF
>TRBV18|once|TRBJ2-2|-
TGTGCCAGCTCACCACGGCAAGCCGGGGAGACGAACACCGGGGAGCTGTTTTTT
CASSPRQAGETNTGELFF
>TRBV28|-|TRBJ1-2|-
TGTGCCAGCAGTCCCCCGGGGCGGGGTGCTTATGGCTACACCTTC
CASSPPGRGAYGYTF
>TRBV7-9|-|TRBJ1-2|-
TGTGCCAGCAGCTTGCAGGCAGCCTATGGCTACACCTTC
CASSLQAAYGYTF
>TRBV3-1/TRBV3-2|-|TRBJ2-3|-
TGTGCCAGCAATTCCGGCAGGGAACAAAGAGATACGCAGTATTTT
CASNSGREQRDTQYF
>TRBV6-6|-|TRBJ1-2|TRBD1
TGTGCCAGCATCGACAGGGGTGACTATGGCTACACCTTC
CASIDRGDYGYTF
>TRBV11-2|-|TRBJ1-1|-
TGTGCCAGCAGCTTAGTAGCGGTTTTTAACACTGAAGCTTTCTTT
CASSLVAVFNTEAFF
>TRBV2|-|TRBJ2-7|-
TGTGCCAGCAGCGCCGACAGGCAACACTACGAGCAGTACTTC
CASSADRQHYEQYF
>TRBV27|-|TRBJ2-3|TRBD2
TGTGCCACCAGTTCTCAGCGGGAGGTGGGGGATACGCAGTATTTT
CATSSQREVGDTQYF
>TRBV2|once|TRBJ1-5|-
TGTGCCAGCCTCGGGAGTAGCAATCAGCCCCAGCATTTT
CASLGSSNQPQHF
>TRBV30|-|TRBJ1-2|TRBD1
TGTGCCGTTAACCGGGACAGGAGATTCTATGGCTACACCTTC
CAVNRDRRFYGYTF